This T cell receptor beta chain appears in the sequencing data of a study of cytomegalovirus exposure and HLA in healthy donors. The overall study: The platform used for the 120 or so validation repertoires matched that of the 650 to 750 first-cohort repertoires, a later analysis reported.

Here immunoSEQ multiplex PCR was the method, and the copy in TCRdb shows in-frame clones only, minus some. The data hold 90,000 to 150,000 clones, with roughly 90% observed a single time. V was cut by 2 bases and J by 0 bases, with 14 bases left in between. Germline CDR1 and CDR2: SGHRS and YFSETQ. The length of the CDR3 is 16 residues. The donors were in the roughly 120-subject validation cohort, distinct from the approximately 670-subject first cohort. J is TRBJ1-1 and V is TRBV5-1; D might be TRBD1 (6 bases). The source of this sequence is a woman between 18 and 29 years old in good health and CMV-seropositive. Sequenced sample: PBMCs. CDR3 residues: CASSFGQIPMNTEAFF. CDR3 DNA: TGCGCCAGCAGCTTTGGACAGATACCGATGAACACTGAAGCTTTCTTT. The full variable domain, rest sourced from reference TRBV5-1 and TRBJ1-1, is KAGVTQTPRYLIKTRGQQVTLSCSPISGHRSVSWYQQTPGQGLQFLFEYFSETQRNKGNFPGRFSGRQFSNSRSEMNVSTLELGDSALYLCASSFGQIPMNTEAFFGQGTRLTVV.